This TCR beta chain was retrieved from a study of T-cell memory formation after mild COVID-19. Looking at the study overall: TCR clusters were largely donor specific.

Constant-segment primers served in 5'RACE that generated TCR alpha and TCR beta cDNA libraries bearing sample barcodes and UMIs. Via MiXCR, TCRdb re-called the 5' RACE reads, giving one row per CDR3 protein. The sample yields some 54,000 distinct CDR3 sequences, 9.5% seen once. About this clonotype itself: Its antigen remains unknown.

Notes on the study in general: Contracting clones, day 15 to 85, had balanced CD4/CD8, and later expanders favored CD4+. The second-wave clones peaking on day 37 were not confirmed as SARS-CoV-2-specific.

The clonotype comes from a young man who had mild COVID-19 (a few samples of this study predate the infection). Cell type and time point are not known. The material sequenced was PBMCs or a T cell subset sorted from them (not recorded which).

CDR3 DNA: TGCGCCAGTCTAGCGGGGGTCATCACCGGGGAGCTGTTTTTT. Protein: CASLAGVITGELFF. The chain joins TRBV10-2 to TRBJ2-2; 10 bases align to TRBD2. With 9 bases clipped from V and 4 bases from J, the junction kept 5 bases outside the gene matches. Germline V CDR1 and CDR2: WSHSY, SAAADI. This CDR3 region has 14 residues.